This TCR beta chain was found in a study of T cell repertoires in ileal Crohn's disease. Across the whole study: Surgery for a complication: stricturing in about 61%, penetrating in roughly 40%. Thiopurines (about eleven) or anti-TNF agents (roughly 18) were given postoperatively to about half.

Study findings and constraints: Clonal expansions were more frequent in active smokers than non-smokers at surgery. Clonality above 26.8% at surgery always came with endoscopic recurrence.

Only in-frame clones appear in the TCRdb table, and some are missing; sequencing was by immunoSEQ multiplex PCR. The data hold more than 9,000 clones, with about 80% observed a single time. Comment on this clone: The antigen remains undetermined.

The receptor's source is an adult with Crohn's disease. The sequencing sample was made of ileal tissue.

CDR3 amino acids: CASSLYVGGTDTQYF. Written as DNA, the CDR3 is TGTGCCAGCAGCTTATACGTGGGAGGGACAGATACGCAGTATTTT. V gene TRBV11-3 combines with J gene TRBJ2-3; 7 bases line up with TRBD2. In germline, CDR1 is SGHNT, CDR2 YENEEA. The CDR3 loop spans 15 amino acids. V lost 2 bases to trimming and J lost 3 bases; unmatched junction nucleotides: 5.